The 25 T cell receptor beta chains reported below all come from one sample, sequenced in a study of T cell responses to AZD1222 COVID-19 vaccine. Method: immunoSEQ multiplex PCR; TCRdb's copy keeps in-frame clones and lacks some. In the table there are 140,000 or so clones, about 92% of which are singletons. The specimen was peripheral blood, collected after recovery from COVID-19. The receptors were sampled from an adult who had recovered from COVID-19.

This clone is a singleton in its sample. The CDR3 protein is CASSQGTLLLQETQYF. The DNA of the CDR3 is TGTGCCAGCAGCCAAGGGACACTACTCCTCCAAGAGACCCAGTACTTC. The V and J genes are TRBV14 and TRBJ2-5; TRBD1 might be the D (5 bases). Trimming pared 1 base from V and 1 base from J, leaving 13 bases between. From germline, CDR1 is SGHDN and CDR2 FVKESK. This CDR3 contains 16 residues.

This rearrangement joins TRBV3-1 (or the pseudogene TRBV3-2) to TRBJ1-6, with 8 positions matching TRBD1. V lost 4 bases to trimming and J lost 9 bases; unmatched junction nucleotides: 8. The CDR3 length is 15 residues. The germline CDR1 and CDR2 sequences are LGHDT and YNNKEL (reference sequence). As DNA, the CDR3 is TGTGCCAGCAGCCGATCTGGACAGGGAATTTCACCCCTCCACTTT. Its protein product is CASSRSGQGISPLHF.

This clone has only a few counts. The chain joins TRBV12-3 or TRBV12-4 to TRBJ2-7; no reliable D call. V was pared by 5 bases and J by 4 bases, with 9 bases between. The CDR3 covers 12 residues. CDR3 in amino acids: CASSAERYEQYF. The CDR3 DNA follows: TGTGCCAGCAGTGCCGAGAGATACGAGCAGTACTTC.

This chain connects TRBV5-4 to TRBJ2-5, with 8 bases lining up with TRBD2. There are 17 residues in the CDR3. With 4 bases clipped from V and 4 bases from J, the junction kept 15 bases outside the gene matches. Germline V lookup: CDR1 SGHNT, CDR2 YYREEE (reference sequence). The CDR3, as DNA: TGTGCCAGCAGCCTAAACGCCGGGGCGGGAGGTGGAGAGACCCAGTACTTC. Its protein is CASSLNAGAGGGETQYF.

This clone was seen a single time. The CDR3 loop is CASEAGGSTDTQYF. DNA for the CDR3: TGTGCCAGTGAAGCAGGGGGAAGCACAGATACGCAGTATTTT. The chain couples TRBV28 to TRBJ2-3; 7 bases are a match to TRBD1. CDR1 and CDR2 (germline): MDHEN, SYDVKM. V shed 9 bases, J shed 0 bases, and the junction held 6 bases outside the gene matches. The CDR3 consists of 14 residues.

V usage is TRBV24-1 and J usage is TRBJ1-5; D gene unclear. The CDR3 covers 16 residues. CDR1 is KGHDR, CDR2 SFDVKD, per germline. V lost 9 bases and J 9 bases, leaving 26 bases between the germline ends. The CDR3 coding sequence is TGTGCCACCTCCTCATCGCGGGCAGGAGCTTCTCGGCCCCAGCATTTT. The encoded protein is CATSSSRAGASRPQHF.

Written as DNA, the CDR3 is TGTGCCAGCAGCTTGGCGGGACAGGGGTATTCACCCCTCCACTTT. Amino acids: CASSLAGQGYSPLHF. This rearrangement joins TRBV5-6 to TRBJ1-6, with 10 positions matching TRBD1. Per the germline V gene, CDR1 is SGHDT and CDR2 is YYEEEE. V gave up 0 bases and J gave up 8 bases; unmatched junction bases: 2. CDR3 length: 15 amino acids.

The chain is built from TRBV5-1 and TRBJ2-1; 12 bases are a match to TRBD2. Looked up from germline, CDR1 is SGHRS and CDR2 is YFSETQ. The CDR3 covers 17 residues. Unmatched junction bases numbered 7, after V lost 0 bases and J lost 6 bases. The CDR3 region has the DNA TGCGCCAGCAGCTTGGCCAAACTAGCGGGAGGACTCAATGAGCAGTTCTTC. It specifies CASSLAKLAGGLNEQFF.

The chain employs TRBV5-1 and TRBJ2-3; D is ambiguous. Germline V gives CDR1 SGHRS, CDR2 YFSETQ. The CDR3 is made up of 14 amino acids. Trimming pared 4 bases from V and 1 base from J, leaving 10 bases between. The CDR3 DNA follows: TGCGCCAGCAGCGGAGCCACGGGCACAGATACGCAGTATTTT. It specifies CASSGATGTDTQYF. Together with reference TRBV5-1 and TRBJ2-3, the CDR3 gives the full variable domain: KAGVTQTPRYLIKTRGQQVTLSCSPISGHRSVSWYQQTPGQGLQFLFEYFSETQRNKGNFPGRFSGRQFSNSRSEMNVSTLELGDSALYLCASSGATGTDTQYFGPGTRLTVL.

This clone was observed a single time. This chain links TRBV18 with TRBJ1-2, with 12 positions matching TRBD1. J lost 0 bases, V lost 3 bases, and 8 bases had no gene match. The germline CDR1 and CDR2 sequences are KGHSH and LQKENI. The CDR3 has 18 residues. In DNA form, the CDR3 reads TGTGCCAGCTCACCCCCCGGGACAGGGGGCGGCTCTAACTATGGCTACACCTTC. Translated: CASSPPGTGGGSNYGYTF.

For the CDR3, the DNA is TGTGCCAGCAGTTTAGACTTAAACGAGCAGTACTTC. It is translated as CASSLDLNEQYF. The chain uses TRBV12-3 or TRBV12-4 and TRBJ2-7; no clear D. The V end was cut by 1 base, the J end by 5 bases, with 6 bases between. The CDR3 has 12 residues.

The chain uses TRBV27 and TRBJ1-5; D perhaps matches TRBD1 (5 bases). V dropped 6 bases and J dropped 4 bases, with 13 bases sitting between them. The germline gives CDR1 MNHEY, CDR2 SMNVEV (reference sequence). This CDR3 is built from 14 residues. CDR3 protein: CASRVGARNQPQHF. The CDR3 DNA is TGTGCCAGCAGGGTAGGGGCGCGGAATCAGCCCCAGCATTTT.

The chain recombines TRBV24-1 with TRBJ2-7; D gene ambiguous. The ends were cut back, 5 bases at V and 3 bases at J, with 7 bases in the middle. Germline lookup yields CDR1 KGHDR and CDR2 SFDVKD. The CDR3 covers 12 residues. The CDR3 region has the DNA TGTGCCACCAGTGGCTGGAACTACGAGCAGTACTTC. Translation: CATSGWNYEQYF.

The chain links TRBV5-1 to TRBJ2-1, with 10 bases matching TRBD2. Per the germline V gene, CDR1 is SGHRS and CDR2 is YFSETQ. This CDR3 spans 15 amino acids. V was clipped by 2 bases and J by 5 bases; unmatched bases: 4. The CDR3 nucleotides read TGCGCCAGCAGCTTCAGCGGGAGGGCCCACAATGAGCAGTTCTTC. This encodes CASSFSGRAHNEQFF.

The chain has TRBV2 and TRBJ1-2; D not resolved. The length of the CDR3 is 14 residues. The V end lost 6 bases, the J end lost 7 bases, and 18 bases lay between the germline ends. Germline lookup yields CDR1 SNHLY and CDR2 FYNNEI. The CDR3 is CASSDGSFVGGYTF. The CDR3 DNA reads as TGTGCCAGCAGCGATGGATCTTTTGTAGGTGGCTACACCTTC.

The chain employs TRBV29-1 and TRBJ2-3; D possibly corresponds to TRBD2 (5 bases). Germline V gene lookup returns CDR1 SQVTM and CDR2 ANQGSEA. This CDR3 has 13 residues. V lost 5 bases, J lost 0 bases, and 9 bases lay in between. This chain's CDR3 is CSVQRTSTDTQYF. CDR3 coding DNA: TGCAGCGTTCAGCGGACTAGCACAGATACGCAGTATTTT.

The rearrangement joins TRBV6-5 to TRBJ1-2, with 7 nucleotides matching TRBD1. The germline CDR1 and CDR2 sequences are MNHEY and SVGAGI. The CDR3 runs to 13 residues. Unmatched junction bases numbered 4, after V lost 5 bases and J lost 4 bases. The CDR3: CASSRDSSYGYTF. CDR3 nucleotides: TGTGCCAGCAGTCGGGACAGCAGCTATGGCTACACCTTC.

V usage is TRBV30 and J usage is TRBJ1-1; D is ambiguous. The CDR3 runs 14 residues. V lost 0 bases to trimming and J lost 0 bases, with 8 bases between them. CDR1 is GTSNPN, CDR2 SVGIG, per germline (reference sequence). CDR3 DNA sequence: TGTGCCTGGAGTGTACTTCGGGTGAACACTGAAGCTTTCTTT. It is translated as CAWSVLRVNTEAFF.

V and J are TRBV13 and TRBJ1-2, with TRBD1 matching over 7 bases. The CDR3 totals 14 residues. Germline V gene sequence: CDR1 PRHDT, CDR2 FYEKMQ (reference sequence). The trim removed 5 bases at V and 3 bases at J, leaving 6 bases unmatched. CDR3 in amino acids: CASSQTGVDYGYTF. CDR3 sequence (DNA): TGTGCCAGCAGCCAAACAGGGGTGGACTATGGCTACACCTTC. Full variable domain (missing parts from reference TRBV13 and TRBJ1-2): AAGVIQSPRHLIKEKRETATLKCYPIPRHDTVYWYQQGPGQDPQFLISFYEKMQSDKGSIPDRFSAQQFSDYHSELNMSSLELGDSALYFCASSQTGVDYGYTFGSGTRLTVV.

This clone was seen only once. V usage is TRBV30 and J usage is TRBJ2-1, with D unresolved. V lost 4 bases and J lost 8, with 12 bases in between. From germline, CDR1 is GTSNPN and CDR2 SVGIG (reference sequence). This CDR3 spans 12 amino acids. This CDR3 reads CAWIGTLDEQFF. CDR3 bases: TGTGCCTGGATAGGTACTCTCGATGAGCAGTTCTTC.

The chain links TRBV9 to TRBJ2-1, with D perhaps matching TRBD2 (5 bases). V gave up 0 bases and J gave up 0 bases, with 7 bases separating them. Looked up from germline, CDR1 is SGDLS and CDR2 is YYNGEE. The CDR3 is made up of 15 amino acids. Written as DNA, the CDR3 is TGTGCCAGCAGCGTAGGGAGGCCCTCCTACAATGAGCAGTTCTTC. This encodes CASSVGRPSYNEQFF.

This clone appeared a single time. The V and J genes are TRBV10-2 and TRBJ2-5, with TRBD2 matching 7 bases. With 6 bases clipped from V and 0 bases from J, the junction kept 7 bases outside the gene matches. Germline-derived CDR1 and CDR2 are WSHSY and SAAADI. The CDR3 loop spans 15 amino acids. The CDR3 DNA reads TGCGCCAGCAGGCGGACTAGGTCGTACCAAGAGACCCAGTACTTC. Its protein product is CASRRTRSYQETQYF.

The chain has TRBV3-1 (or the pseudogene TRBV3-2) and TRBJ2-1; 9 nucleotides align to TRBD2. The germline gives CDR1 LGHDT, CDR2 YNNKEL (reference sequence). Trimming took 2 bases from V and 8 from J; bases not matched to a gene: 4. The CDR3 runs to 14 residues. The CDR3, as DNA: TGTGCCAGCAGCCAATTGCGGGGGGGCTATGAGCAGTTCTTC. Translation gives CASSQLRGGYEQFF.

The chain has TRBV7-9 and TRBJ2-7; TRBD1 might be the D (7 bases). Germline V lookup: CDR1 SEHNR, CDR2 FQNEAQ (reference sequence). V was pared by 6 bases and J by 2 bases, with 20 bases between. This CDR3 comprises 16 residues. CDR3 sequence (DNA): TGTGCCAGCAGTATTATACCCGCGGGACAGCCCTACGAGCAGTACTTC. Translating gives CASSIIPAGQPYEQYF.

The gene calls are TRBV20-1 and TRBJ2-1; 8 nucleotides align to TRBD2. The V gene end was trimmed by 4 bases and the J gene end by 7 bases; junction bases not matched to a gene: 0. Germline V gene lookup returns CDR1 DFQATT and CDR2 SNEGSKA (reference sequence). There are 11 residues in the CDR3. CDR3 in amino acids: CSAIAGNEQFF. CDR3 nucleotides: TGCAGTGCTATAGCGGGAAATGAGCAGTTCTTC.